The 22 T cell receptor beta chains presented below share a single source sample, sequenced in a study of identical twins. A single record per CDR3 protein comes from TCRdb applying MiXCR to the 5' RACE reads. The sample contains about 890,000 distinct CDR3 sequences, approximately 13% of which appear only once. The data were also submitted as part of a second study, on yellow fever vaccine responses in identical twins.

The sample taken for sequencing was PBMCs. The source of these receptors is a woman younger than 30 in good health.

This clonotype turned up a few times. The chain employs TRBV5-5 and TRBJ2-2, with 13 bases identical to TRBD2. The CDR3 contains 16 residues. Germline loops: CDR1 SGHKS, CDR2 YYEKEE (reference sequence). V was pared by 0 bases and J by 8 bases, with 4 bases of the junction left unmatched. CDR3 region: CASSLGTSGSLGELFF. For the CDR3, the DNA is TGTGCCAGCAGCTTGGGGACTAGCGGGAGTTTGGGGGAGCTGTTTTTT.

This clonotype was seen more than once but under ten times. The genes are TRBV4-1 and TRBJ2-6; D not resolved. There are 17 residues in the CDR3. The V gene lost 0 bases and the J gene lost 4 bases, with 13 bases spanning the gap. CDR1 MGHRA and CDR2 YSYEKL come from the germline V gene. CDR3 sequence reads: CASSQDRSAKGANVLTF. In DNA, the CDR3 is TGCGCCAGCAGCCAAGATCGGTCAGCCAAAGGGGCCAACGTCCTGACTTTC.

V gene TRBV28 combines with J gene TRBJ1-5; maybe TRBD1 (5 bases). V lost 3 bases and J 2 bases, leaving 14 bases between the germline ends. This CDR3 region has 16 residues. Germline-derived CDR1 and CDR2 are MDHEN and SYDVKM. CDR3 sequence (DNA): TGTGCCAGCAGTTTTCTCAGAGGGGTAGGCAATCAGCCCCAGCATTTT. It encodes CASSFLRGVGNQPQHF.

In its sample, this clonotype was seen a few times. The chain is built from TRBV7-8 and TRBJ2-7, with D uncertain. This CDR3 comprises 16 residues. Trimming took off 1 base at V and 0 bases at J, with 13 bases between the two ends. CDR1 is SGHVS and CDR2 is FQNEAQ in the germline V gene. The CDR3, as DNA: TGTGCCAGCAGCTTAGAATCAGTCTCATACTCCTACGAGCAGTACGTC. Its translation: CASSLESVSYSYEQYV.

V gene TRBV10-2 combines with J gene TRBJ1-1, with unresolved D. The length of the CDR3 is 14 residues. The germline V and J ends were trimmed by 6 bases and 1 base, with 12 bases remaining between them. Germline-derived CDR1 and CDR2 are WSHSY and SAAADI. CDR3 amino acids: CASSPSGGNTEAFF. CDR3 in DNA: TGCGCCAGCAGCCCCTCCGGCGGGAACACTGAAGCTTTCTTT.

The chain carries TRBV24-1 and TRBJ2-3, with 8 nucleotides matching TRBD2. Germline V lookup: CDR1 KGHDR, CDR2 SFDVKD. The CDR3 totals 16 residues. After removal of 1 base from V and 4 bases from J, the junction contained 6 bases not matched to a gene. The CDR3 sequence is CATSDFSSGSSDTQYF. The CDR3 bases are TGTGCCACCAGTGATTTTTCCAGCGGGAGTTCAGATACGCAGTATTTT.

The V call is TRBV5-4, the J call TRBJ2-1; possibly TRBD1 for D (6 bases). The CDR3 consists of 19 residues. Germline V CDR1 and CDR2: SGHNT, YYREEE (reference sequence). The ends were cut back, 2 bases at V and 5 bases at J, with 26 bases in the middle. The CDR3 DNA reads TGTGCCAGCAGCTTTCTCGACGGGACAAGGGGCCCCCGTAACAATGAGCAGTTCTTC. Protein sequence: CASSFLDGTRGPRNNEQFF.

The CDR3 region is CATTTHESGDTQYF. The CDR3 nucleotides are TGTGCCACCACCACTCATGAAAGTGGAGATACGCAGTATTTT. V and J are TRBV24-1 and TRBJ2-3; D not resolved. CDR3 length: 14 residues. The germline V and J ends were trimmed by 8 bases and 5 bases, with 16 bases remaining between them. Looked up from germline, CDR1 is KGHDR and CDR2 is SFDVKD.

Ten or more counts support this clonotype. Here the CDR3 reads CAISGGRQGGTGELFF. CDR3 bases: TGTGCCATCAGTGGGGGCCGACAGGGGGGCACCGGGGAGCTGTTTTTT. The chain combines TRBV10-3 with TRBJ2-2, with 9 positions matching TRBD1. The CDR3 contains 16 residues. V shed 4 bases and J 4 bases; nucleotides not matched to a gene: 7. Germline V gives CDR1 ENHRY, CDR2 SYGVKD.

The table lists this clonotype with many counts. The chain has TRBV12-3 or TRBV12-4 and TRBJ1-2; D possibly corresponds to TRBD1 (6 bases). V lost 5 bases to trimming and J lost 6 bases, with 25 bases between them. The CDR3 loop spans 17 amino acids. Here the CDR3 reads CASSPINTGFGSHGYTF. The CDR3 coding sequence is TGTGCCAGCAGTCCCATAAACACAGGGTTTGGCTCACATGGCTACACCTTC.

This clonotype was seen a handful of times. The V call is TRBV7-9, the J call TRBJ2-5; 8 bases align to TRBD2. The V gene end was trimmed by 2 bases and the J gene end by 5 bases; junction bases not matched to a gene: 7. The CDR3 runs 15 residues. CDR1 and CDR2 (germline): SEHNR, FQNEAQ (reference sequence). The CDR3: CASSLSSGTSETQYF. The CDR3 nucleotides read TGTGCCAGCAGCTTAAGTTCCGGGACTAGTGAGACCCAGTACTTC. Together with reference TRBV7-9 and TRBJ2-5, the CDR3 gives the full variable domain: DTGVSQNPRHKITKRGQNVTFRCDPISEHNRLYWYRQTLGQGPEFLTYFQNEAQLEKSRLLSDRFSAERPKGSFSTLEIQRTEQGDSAMYLCASSLSSGTSETQYFGPGTRLLVL.

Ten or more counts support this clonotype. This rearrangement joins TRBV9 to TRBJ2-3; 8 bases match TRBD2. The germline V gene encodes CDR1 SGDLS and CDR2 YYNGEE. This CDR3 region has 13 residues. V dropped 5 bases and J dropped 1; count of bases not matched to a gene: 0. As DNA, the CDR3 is TGTGCCAGCAGGCGGGGGGGCACAGATACGCAGTATTTT. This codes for CASRRGGTDTQYF.

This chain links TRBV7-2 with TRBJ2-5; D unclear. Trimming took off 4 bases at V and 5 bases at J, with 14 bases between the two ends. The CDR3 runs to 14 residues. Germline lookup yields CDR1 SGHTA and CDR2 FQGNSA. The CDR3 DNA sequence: TGTGCCAGCAGCTCCGCTGTAGGGCCGGAGACCCAGTACTTC. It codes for CASSSAVGPETQYF.

CDR3: CASSNPNRTADTDTQYF. The CDR3 DNA follows: TGCGCCAGCAGCAACCCAAATCGGACAGCCGACACAGATACGCAGTATTTT. V is TRBV5-1 and J is TRBJ2-3; D possibly corresponds to TRBD1 (6 bases). Trimming took off 4 bases at V and 2 bases at J, with 20 bases between the two ends. Germline V gene data show CDR1 as SGHRS and CDR2 as YFSETQ. This CDR3 comprises 17 residues.

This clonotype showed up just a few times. The CDR3 spells CASSGEGSRDEQFF. The CDR3 coding sequence is TGTGCCAGCAGCGGGGAGGGGAGTCGGGATGAGCAGTTCTTC. The genes are TRBV12-3 or TRBV12-4 and TRBJ2-1; TRBD2 matches at 7 bases. The CDR3 totals 14 residues. The V and J ends lost 6 bases and 8 bases, in that order; junction bases with no gene match: 10.

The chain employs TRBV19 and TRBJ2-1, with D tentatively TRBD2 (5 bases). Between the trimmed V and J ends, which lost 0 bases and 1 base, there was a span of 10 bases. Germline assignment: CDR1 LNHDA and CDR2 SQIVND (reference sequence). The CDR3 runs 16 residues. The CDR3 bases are TGTGCCAGTAGTATAGATCCAGGACTGTCCTACAATGAGCAGTTCTTC. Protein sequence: CASSIDPGLSYNEQFF. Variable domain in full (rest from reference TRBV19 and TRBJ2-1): DGGITQSPKYLFRKEGQNVTLSCEQNLNHDAMYWYRQDPGQGLRLIYYSQIVNDFQKGDIAEGYSVSREKKESFPLTVTSAQKNPTAFYLCASSIDPGLSYNEQFFGPGTRLTVL.

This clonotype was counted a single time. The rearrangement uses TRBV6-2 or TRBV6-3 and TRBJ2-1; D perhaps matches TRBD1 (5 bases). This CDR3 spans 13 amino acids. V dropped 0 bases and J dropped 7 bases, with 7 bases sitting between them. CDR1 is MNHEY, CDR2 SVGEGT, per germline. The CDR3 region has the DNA TGTGCCAGCAGTTACTCCCAGGGAAATGAGCAGTTCTTC. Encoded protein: CASSYSQGNEQFF.

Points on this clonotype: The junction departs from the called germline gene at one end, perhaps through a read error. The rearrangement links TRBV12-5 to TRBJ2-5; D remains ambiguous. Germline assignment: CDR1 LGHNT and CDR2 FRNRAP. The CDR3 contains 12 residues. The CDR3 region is CARGSHKETQYF. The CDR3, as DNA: TGTGCTCGTGGCTCGCATAAAGAGACCCAGTACTTC.

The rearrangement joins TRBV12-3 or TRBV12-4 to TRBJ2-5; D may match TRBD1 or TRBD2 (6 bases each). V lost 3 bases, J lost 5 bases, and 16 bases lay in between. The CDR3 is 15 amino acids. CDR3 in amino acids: CASSFGMGGRETQYF. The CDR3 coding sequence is TGTGCCAGCAGTTTTGGTATGGGGGGCCGGGAGACCCAGTACTTC.

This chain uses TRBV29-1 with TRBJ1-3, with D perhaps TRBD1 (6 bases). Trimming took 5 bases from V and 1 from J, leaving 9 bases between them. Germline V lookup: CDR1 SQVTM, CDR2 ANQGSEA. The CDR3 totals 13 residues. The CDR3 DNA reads TGCAGCGTTCGGGACACGTCTGGAAACACCATATATTTT. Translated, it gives CSVRDTSGNTIYF.

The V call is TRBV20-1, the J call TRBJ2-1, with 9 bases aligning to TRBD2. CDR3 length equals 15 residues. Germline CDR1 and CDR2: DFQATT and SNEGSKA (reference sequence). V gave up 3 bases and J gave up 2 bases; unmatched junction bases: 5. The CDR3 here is CSARLTSGPYNEQFF. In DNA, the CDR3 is TGCAGTGCTAGGCTAACTAGCGGGCCCTACAATGAGCAGTTCTTC.

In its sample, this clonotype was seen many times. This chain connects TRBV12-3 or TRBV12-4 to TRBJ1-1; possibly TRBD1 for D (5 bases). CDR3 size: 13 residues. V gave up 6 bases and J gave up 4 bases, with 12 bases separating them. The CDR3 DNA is TGTGCCAGCAGCCTGGGGGGGGTCACTGAAGCTTTCTTT. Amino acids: CASSLGGVTEAFF.